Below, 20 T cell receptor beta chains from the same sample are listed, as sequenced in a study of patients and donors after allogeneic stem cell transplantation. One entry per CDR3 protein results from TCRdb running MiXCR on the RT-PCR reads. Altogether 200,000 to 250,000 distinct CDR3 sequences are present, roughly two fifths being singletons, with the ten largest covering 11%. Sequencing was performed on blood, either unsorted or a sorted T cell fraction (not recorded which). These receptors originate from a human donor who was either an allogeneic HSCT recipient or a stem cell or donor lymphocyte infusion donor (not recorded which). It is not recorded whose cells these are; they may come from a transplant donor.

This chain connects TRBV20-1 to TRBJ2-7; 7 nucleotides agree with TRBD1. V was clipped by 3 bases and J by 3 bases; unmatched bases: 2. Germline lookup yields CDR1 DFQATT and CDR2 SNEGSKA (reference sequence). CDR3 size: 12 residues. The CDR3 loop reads CSARGTDYEQYF. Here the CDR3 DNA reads TGCAGTGCTAGGGGGACAGACTACGAGCAGTACTTC.

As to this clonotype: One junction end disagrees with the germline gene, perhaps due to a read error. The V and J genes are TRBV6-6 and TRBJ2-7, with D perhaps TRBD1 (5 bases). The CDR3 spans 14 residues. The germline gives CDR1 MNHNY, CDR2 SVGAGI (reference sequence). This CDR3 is CASSLGLFPFEQYF. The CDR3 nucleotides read TGTGCCAGTAGTTTGGGGCTCTTTCCCTTCGAGCAGTACTTC.

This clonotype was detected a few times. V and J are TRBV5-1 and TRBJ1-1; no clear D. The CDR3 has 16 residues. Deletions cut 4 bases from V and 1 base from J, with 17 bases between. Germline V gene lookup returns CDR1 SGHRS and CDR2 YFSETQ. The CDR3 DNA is TGCGCCAGCAGCCTCGGACCGCGATTAGAGAACACTGAAGCTTTCTTT. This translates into CASSLGPRLENTEAFF. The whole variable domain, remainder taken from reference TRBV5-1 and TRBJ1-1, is KAGVTQTPRYLIKTRGQQVTLSCSPISGHRSVSWYQQTPGQGLQFLFEYFSETQRNKGNFPGRFSGRQFSNSRSEMNVSTLELGDSALYLCASSLGPRLENTEAFFGQGTRLTVV.

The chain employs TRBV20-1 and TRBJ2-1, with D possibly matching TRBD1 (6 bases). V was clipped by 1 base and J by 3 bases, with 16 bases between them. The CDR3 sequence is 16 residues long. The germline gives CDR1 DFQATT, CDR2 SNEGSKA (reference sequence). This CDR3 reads CSARGARGPIYNEQFF. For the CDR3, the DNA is TGCAGTGCTAGAGGGGCCAGGGGCCCCATCTACAATGAGCAGTTCTTC.

The CDR3 here is CASSPRTSSEAFF. Here the CDR3 DNA reads TGTGCCAGCAGCCCCCGCACTAGCTCTGAAGCTTTCTTT. The chain recombines TRBV7-2 with TRBJ1-1; D gene unclear. CDR1 and CDR2 (germline): SGHTA, FQGNSA. Trimming cost V 5 bases and J 6 bases, with 13 bases left between them. The length of the CDR3 is 13 residues.

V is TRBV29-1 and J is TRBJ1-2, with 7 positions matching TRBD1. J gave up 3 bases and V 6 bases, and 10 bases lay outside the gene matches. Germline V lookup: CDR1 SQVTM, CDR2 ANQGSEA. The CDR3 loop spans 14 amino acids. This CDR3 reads CSVTPPDRHYGYTF. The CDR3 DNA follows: TGCAGCGTAACCCCTCCGGACAGGCACTATGGCTACACCTTC.

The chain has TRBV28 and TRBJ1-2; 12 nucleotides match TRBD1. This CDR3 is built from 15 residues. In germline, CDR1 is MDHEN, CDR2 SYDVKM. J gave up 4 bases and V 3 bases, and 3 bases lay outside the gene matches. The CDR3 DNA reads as TGTGCCAGCAGTTTCGGGACAGGGGGCACCTATGGCTACACCTTC. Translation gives CASSFGTGGTYGYTF.

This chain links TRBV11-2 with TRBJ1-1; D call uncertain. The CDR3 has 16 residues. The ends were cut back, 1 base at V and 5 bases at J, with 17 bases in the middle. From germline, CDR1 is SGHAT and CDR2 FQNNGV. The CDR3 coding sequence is TGTGCCAGCAGCTTAGCGGCCTTCAGAGAATCTACTGAAGCTTTCTTT. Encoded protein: CASSLAAFRESTEAFF.

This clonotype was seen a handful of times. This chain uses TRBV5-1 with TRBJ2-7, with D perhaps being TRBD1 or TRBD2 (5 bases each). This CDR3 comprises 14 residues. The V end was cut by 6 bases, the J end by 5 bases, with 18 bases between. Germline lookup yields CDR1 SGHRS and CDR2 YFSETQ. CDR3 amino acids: CASNYQDGTDEQYF. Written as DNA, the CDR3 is TGCGCCAGCAACTACCAGGACGGGACGGACGAGCAGTACTTC.

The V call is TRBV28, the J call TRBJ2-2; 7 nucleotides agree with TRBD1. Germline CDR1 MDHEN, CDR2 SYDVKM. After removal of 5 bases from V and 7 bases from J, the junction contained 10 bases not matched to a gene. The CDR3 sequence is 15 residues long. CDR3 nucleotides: TGTGCCAGCAGTGACAACAGGGGCGGTATCGGGGAGCTGTTTTTT. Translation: CASSDNRGGIGELFF.

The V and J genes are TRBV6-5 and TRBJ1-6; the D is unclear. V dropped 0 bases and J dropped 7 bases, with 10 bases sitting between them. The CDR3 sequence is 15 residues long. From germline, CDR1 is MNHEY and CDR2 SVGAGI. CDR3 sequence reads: CASSYSPQVNSPLHF. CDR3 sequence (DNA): TGTGCCAGCAGTTACTCGCCCCAGGTCAATTCACCCCTCCACTTT.

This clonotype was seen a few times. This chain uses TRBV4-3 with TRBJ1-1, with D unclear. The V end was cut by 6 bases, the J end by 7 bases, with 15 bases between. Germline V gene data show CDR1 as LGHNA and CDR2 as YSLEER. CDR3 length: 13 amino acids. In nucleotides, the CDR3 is TGCGCCAGCAGTGGGGTGACTTGGAGTGAAGCTTTCTTT. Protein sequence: CASSGVTWSEAFF.

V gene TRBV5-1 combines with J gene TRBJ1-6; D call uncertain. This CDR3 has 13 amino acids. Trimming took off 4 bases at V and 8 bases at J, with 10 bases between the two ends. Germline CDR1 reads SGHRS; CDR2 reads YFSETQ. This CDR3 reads CASSGRSDSPLHF. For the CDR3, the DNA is TGCGCCAGCAGCGGGAGATCAGATTCACCCCTCCACTTT.

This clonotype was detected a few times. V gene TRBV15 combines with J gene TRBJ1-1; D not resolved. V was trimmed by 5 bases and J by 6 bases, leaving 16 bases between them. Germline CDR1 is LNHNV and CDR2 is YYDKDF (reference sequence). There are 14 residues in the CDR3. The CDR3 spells CATSFTPIGSEAFF. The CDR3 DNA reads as TGTGCCACCAGCTTTACCCCTATTGGATCTGAAGCTTTCTTT.

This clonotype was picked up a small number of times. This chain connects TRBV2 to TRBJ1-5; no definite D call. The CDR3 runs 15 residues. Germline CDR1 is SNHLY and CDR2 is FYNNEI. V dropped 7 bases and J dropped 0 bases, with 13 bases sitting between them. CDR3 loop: CASKLEAYSNQPQHF. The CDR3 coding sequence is TGTGCCAGCAAGCTGGAGGCATATAGCAATCAGCCCCAGCATTTT.

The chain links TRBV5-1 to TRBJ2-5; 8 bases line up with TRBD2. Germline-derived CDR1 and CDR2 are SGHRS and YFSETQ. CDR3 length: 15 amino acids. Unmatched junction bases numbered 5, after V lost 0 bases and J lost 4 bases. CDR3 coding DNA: TGCGCCAGCAGCTTGGTTGGACTAGCACGAGAGACCCAGTACTTC. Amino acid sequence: CASSLVGLARETQYF.

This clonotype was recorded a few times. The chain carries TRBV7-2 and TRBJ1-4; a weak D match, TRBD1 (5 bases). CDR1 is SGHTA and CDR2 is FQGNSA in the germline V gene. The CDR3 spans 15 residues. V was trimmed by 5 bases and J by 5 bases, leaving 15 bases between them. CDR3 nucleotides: TGTGCCAGCAGCGACACAGGCACTTCGAATGAAAAACTGTTTTTT. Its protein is CASSDTGTSNEKLFF.

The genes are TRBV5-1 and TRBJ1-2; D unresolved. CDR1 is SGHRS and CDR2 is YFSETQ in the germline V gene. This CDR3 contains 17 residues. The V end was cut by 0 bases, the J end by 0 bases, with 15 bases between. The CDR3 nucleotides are TGCGCCAGCAGCTTGGAGTCAGGTGGGCAGTCTAACTATGGCTACACCTTC. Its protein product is CASSLESGGQSNYGYTF.

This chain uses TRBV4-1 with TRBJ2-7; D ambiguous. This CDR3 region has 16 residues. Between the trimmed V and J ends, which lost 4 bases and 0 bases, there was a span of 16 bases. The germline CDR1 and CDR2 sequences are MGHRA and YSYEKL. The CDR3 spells CASSLDPAPSSYEQYF. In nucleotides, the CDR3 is TGCGCCAGCAGCCTTGACCCAGCGCCGAGCTCCTACGAGCAGTACTTC.

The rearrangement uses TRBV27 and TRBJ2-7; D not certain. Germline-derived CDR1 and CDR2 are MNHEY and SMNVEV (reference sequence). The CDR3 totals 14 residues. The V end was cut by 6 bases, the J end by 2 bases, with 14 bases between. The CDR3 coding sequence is TGTGCCAGCAGACCCTCAAGAGCCGCCTACGAGCAGTACTTC. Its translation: CASRPSRAAYEQYF.